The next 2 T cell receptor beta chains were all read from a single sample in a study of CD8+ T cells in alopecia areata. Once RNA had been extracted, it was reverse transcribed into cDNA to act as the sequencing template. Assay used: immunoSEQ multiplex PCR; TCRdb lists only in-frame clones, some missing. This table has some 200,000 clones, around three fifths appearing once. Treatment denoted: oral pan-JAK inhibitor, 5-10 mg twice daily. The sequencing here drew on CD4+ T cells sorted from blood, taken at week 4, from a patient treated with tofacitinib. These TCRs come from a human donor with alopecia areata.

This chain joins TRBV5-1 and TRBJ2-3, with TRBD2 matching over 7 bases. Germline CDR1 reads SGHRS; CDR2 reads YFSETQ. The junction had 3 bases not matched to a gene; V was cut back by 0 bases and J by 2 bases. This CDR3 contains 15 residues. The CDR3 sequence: CASSLGRGTTDTQYF. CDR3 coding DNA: TGCGCCAGCAGCTTGGGGCGGGGGACCACAGATACGCAGTATTTT.

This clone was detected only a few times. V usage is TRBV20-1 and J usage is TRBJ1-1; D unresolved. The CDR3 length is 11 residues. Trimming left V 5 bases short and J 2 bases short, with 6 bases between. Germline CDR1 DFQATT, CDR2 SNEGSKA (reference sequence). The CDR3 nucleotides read TGCAGTGCTCCCCTTAACACTGAAGCTTTCTTT. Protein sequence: CSAPLNTEAFF.